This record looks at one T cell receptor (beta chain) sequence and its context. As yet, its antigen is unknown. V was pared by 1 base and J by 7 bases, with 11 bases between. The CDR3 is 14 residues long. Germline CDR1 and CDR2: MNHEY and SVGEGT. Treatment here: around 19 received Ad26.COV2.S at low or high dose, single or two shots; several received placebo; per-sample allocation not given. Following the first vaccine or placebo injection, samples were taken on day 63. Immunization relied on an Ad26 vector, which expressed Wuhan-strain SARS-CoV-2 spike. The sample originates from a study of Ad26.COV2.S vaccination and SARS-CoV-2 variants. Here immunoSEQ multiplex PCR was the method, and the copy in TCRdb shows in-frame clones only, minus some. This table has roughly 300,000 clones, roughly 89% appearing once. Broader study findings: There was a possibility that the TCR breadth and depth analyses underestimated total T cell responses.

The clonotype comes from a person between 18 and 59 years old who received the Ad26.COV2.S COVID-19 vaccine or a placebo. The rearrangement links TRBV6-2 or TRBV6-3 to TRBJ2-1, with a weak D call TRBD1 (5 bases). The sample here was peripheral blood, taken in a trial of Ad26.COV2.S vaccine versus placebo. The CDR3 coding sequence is TGTGCCAGCAGTTACTTGGGGCCAGGGAATGAGCAGTTCTTC. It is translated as CASSYLGPGNEQFF.